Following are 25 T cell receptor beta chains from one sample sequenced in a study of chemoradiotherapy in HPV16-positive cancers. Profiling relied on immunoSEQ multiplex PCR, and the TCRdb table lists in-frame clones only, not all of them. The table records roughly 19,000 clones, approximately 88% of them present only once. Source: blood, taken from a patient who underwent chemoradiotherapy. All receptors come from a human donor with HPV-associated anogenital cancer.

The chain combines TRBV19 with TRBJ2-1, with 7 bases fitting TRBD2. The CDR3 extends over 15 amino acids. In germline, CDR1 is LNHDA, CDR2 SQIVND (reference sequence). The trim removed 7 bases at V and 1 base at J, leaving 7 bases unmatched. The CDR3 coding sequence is TGTGCCAGTATGGGAGGGACCGCATCCTACAATGAGCAGTTCTTC. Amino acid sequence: CASMGGTASYNEQFF.

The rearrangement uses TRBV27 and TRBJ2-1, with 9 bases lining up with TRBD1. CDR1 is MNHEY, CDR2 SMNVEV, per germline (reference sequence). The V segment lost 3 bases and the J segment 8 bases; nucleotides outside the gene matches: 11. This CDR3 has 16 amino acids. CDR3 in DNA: TGTGCCAGCAGTTTGAAGGTCGACAGGGGGTATCATGAGCAGTTCTTC. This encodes CASSLKVDRGYHEQFF.

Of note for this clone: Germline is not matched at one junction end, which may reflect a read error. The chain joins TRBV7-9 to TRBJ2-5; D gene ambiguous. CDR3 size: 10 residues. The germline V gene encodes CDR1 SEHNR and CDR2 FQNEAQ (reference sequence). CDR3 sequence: CASSPEPGHF. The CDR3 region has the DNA TGTGCCAGCAGCCCGGAGCCTGGGCACTTC.

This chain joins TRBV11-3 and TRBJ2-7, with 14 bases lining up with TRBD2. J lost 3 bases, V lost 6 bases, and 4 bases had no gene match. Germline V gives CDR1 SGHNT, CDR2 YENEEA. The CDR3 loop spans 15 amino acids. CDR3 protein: CASSKGTSGGYEQYF. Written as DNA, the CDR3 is TGTGCCAGCAGTAAAGGGACTAGCGGGGGCTACGAGCAGTACTTC.

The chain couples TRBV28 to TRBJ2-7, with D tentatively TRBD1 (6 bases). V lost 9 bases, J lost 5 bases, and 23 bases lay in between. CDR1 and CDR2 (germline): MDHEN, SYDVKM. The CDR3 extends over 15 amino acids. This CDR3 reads CASDHQRTGLDEQYF. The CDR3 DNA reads TGTGCCAGTGATCACCAAAGAACAGGGTTGGACGAGCAGTACTTC.

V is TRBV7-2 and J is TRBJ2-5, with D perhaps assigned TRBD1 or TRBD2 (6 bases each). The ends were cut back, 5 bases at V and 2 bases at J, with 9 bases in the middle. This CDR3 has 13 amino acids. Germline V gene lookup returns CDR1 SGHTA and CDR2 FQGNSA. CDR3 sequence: CASSTGAQETQYF. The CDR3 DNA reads TGTGCCAGCAGCACGGGGGCTCAAGAGACCCAGTACTTC. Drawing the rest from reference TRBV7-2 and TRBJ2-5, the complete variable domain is GAGVSQSPSNKVTEKGKDVELRCDPISGHTALYWYRQSLGQGLEFLIYFQGNSAPDKSGLPSDRFSAERTGGSVSTLTIQRTQQEDSAVYLCASSTGAQETQYFGPGTRLLVL.

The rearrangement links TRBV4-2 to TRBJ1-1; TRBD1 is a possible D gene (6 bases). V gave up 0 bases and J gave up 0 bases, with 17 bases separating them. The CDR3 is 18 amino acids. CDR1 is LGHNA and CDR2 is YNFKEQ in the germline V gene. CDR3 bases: TGTGCCAGCAGCCAAGATCAAAGCAGGGGAGTGTTGAACACTGAAGCTTTCTTT. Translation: CASSQDQSRGVLNTEAFF.

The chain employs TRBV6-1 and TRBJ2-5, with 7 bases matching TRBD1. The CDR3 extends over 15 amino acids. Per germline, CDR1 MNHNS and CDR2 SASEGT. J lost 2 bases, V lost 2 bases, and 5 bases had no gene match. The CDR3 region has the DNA TGTGCCAGCAGTGAAATGGGGACAGAGCAAGAGACCCAGTACTTC. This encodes CASSEMGTEQETQYF.

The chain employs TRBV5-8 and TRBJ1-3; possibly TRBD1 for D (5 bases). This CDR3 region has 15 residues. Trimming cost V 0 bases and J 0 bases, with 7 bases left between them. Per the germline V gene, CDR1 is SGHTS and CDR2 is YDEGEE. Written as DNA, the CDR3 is TGTGCCAGCAGCTTGGGACAGAACTCTGGAAACACCATATATTTT. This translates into CASSLGQNSGNTIYF.

CDR3 residues: CASSLGSNTDTQYF. The DNA for the CDR3 is TGCGCCAGCAGCTTGGGATCGAACACAGATACGCAGTATTTT. The rearrangement links TRBV5-1 to TRBJ2-3; D unclear. CDR1 is SGHRS and CDR2 is YFSETQ in the germline V gene. The V end was cut by 0 bases, the J end by 2 bases, with 7 bases between. The CDR3 has 14 amino acids.

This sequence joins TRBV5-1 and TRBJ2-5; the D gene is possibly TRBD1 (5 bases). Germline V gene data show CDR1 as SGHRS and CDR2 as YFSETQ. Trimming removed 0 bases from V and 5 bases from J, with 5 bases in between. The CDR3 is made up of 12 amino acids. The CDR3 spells CASSLAGETQYF. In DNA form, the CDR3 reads TGCGCCAGCAGCTTGGCAGGGGAGACCCAGTACTTC.

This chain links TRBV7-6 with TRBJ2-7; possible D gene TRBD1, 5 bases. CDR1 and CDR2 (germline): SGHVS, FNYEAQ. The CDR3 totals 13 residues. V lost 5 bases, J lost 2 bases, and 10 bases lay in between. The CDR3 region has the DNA TGTGCCAGCAGCCCCAGACAGACCTACGAGCAGTACTTC. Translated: CASSPRQTYEQYF.

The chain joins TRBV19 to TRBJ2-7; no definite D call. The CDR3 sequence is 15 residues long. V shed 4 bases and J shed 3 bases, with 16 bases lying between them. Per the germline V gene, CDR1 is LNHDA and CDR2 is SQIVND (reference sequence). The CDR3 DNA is TGTGCCAGTAGTACCCTACCAACGGTTTACTACGAGCAGTACTTC. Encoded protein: CASSTLPTVYYEQYF.

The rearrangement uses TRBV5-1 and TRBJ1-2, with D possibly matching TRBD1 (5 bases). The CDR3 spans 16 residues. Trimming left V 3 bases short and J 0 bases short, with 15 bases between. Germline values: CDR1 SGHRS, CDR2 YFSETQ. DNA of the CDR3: TGCGCCAGCAGCTGGGCCGGGACGGTAGCTAACTATGGCTACACCTTC. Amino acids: CASSWAGTVANYGYTF.

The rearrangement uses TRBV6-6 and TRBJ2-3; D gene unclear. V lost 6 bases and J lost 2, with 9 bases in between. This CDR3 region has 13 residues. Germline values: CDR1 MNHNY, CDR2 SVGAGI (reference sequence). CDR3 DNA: TGTGCCAGCAGCCCATCCCACACAGATACGCAGTATTTT. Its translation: CASSPSHTDTQYF.

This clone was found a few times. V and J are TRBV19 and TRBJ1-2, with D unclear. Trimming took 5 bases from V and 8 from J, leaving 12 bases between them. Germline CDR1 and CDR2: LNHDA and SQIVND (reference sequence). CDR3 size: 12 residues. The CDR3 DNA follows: TGTGCCAGTAGTCCCCCAGGTGGCGGCTACACCTTC. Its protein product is CASSPPGGGYTF.

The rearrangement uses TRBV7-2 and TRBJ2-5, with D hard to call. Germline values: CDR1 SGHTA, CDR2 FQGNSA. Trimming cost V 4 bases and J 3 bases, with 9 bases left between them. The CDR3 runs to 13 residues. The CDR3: CASSYQVEETQYF. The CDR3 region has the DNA TGTGCCAGCAGCTATCAGGTAGAAGAGACCCAGTACTTC.

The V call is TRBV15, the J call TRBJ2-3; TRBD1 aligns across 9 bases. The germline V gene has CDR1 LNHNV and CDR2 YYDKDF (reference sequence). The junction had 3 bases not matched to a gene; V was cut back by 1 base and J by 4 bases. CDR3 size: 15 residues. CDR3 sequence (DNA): TGTGCCACCAGCAGAGGGGACAGGGCCGCAGATACGCAGTATTTT. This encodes CATSRGDRAADTQYF.

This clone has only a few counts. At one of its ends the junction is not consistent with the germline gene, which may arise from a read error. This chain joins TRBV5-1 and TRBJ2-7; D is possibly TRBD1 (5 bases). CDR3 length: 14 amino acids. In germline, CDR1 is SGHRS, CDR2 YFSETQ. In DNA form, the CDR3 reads TGCGCCAGCAGTTTGGACACCAATTCCTACGAGCAGTACTTC. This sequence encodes CASSLDTNSYEQYF.

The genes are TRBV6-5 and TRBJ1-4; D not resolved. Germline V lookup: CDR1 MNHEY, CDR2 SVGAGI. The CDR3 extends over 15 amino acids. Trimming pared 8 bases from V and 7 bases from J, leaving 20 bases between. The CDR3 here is CASSMAAPLSEKLFF. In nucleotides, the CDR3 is TGTGCCAGCTCTATGGCGGCCCCCCTGAGTGAAAAACTGTTTTTT.

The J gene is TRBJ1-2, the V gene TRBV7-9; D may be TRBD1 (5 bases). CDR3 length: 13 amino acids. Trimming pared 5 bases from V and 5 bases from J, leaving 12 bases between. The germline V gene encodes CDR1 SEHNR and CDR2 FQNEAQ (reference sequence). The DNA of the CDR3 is TGTGCCAGCAGCCCCCGAGGGGAATATGGCTACACCTTC. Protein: CASSPRGEYGYTF.

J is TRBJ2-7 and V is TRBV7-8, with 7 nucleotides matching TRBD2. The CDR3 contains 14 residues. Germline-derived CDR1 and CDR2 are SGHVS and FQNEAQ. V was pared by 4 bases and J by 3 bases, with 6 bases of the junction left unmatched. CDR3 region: CASSYLGGFYEQYF. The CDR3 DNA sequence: TGTGCCAGCAGCTACTTGGGGGGGTTCTACGAGCAGTACTTC.

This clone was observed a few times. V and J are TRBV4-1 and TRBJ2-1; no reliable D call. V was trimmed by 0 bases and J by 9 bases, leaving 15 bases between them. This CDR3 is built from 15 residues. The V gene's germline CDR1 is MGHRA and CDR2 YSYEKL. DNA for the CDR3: TGCGCCAGCAGCCAAGATATGAAGGGTGTCCGTGAGCAGTTCTTC. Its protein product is CASSQDMKGVREQFF.

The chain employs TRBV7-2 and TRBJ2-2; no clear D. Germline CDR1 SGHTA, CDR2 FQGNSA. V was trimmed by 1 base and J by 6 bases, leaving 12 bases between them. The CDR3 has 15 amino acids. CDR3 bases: TGTGCCAGCAGCTTAGGTCCAGTTGAGGCCGGGGAGCTGTTTTTT. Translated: CASSLGPVEAGELFF.

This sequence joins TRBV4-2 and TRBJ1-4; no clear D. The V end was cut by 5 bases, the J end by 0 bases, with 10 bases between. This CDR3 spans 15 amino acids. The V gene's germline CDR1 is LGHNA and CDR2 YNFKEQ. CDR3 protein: CASSVGLATNEKLFF. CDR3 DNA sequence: TGTGCCAGCAGCGTAGGGCTAGCAACTAATGAAAAACTGTTTTTT.